This TCR beta chain was recovered during a study of long-term antiretroviral therapy in people with HIV. Samples were assayed with immunoSEQ v3.0 at survey level. Measured with immunoSEQ multiplex PCR; TCRdb has only the in-frame clones, and not every one. The top ten hold approximately 17% of the sample, which has about 10,000 clones, about 81% seen once. The V gene end was trimmed by 3 bases and the J gene end by 3 bases; junction bases not matched to a gene: 11. CDR1 MNHEY and CDR2 SMNVEV come from the germline V gene (reference sequence). The CDR3 spans 16 residues. The source is a man aged 40-49 years with HIV. The chain uses TRBV27 and TRBJ2-7; 7 bases align to TRBD2. The sample was unsorted PBMCs, taken 0.7 years after starting antiretroviral therapy. The CDR3 nucleotides read TGTGCCAGCAGTTTCGAAGGGGCTAGCGGAATCTACGAGCAGTACTTC. Protein product: CASSFEGASGIYEQYF.